This T cell receptor beta chain comes out of a study of T cells in Graves' hyperthyroidism and ophthalmopathy. Germline loops: CDR1 DFQATT, CDR2 SNEGSKA (reference sequence). V dropped 0 bases and J dropped 3 bases, with 12 bases sitting between them. The CDR3 spans 15 residues. RNA transcripts served as the template for amplifying TCR beta CDR3 regions. HTBI primers were used for first-round RT-PCR of the TCR CDR3. TCRdb re-called the multiplex PCR reads with MiXCR, one entry per CDR3 protein. The sample lists approximately 700,000 distinct CDR3 sequences, about a sixth occurring once. The source material was blood. This TCR came from a man aged 18 to 30 with Graves' hyperthyroidism. This rearrangement joins TRBV20-1 to TRBJ1-5, with D maybe TRBD1 (5 bases). The CDR3 DNA reads TGCAGTGCTAGAGACCATGGGGGGAACAATCAGCCCCAGCATTTT. This codes for CSARDHGGNNQPQHF.